This TCR beta chain appears in the sequencing data of a study of cytomegalovirus exposure and HLA in healthy donors. The PCR used 60 Vbeta and 13 Jbeta primers. Produced via immunoSEQ multiplex PCR; TCRdb's table is partial and in-frame only. This table holds more than 95,000 clones, around 73% found once. The V gene's germline CDR1 is LNHNV and CDR2 YYDKDF (reference sequence). Between the trimmed V and J ends, which lost 0 bases and 7 bases, there was a span of 4 bases. CDR3 length: 12 amino acids. Study-level results: Previously analyzed data showed that most TCR beta V segments were productive at a frequency of about 90% or about 30%.

Turning to this clone: Its antigen is unidentified.

Sequencing input: PBMCs. This clonotype was sampled from a middle-aged woman in good health and CMV-seronegative. The V call is TRBV15, the J call TRBJ2-1; D not certain. This CDR3 reads CATSRDQNEQFF. As DNA, the CDR3 is TGTGCCACCAGCAGAGATCAAAATGAGCAGTTCTTC.